These T cell receptor beta chains were read from a single sample in a study. One entry per CDR3 protein, called by TCRdb with MiXCR from the 5' RACE reads. The data hold approximately 57,000 distinct CDR3 sequences, with under 25% observed a single time. Specimen: tumor-infiltrating Tregs sorted from the breast tumor. These receptors were taken from a female donor with breast cancer. The CDR3 runs from the conserved cysteine through the conserved F or W. A D gene is named only where the DNA matches it firmly. Clone size is not always given. Where it is, it says once, few, many or a class for expanded clones.

v_call	j_call	clone_size	d_call	cdr3_aa	cdr3_nt
TRBV7-2	TRBJ1-5	few	NA	CASSFSLNQPQHF	TGTGCCAGCAGCTTTTCACTAAATCAGCCCCAGCATTTT
TRBV6-6	TRBJ1-3	NA	NA	CASEPTGRGSGNTIYF	TGTGCCAGCGAGCCCACGGGACGGGGGTCGGGAAACACCATATATTTT
TRBV7-9	TRBJ2-2	NA	NA	CASSYGRTGELFF	TGTGCCAGCAGTTACGGACGAACCGGGGAGCTGTTTTTT
TRBV12-3/TRBV12-4	TRBJ2-7	few	NA	CASSFGYEQYF	TGTGCCAGCAGTTTTGGCTACGAGCAGTACTTC
TRBV6-1	TRBJ1-1	NA	NA	CASSERADSKAFF	TGTGCCAGCAGTGAAAGAGCAGATTCTAAAGCTTTCTTT
TRBV5-1	TRBJ2-1	few	TRBD1	CASSIQGGNEQFF	TGCGCCAGCAGCATACAGGGGGGTAATGAGCAGTTCTTC
TRBV15	TRBJ2-3	many	NA	CATSREALDTQYF	TGTGCCACCAGCAGAGAGGCACTAGATACGCAGTATTTT
TRBV7-3	TRBJ2-7	once	NA	CASSLVYRGGGYEQYF	TGTGCCAGCAGCTTAGTGTACAGGGGAGGAGGCTACGAGCAGTACTTC
TRBV7-8	TRBJ1-2	few	NA	CASSPGTMDGYTF	TGTGCCAGCAGCCCCGGGACGATGGATGGCTACACCTTC
TRBV24-1	TRBJ2-1	NA	NA	CATSDSRGPLNNEQFF	TGTGCCACCAGTGATTCCCGGGGGCCGCTTAACAATGAGCAGTTCTTC
TRBV4-2	TRBJ2-3	few	NA	CASSQSVGGPGRDTQYF	TGTGCCAGCAGCCAATCCGTCGGGGGCCCTGGGAGGGATACGCAGTATTTT
TRBV5-1	TRBJ1-1	NA	NA	CASSLYSQNTEAFF	TGCGCCAGCAGCTTGTATTCCCAGAACACTGAAGCTTTCTTT
TRBV7-2	TRBJ2-7	NA	NA	CASSPSGQAYEQYF	TGTGCCAGCAGCCCCTCGGGACAAGCCTACGAGCAGTACTTC
TRBV20-1	TRBJ1-1	many	NA	CSARATTEAFF	TGCAGTGCTAGGGCAACGACTGAAGCTTTCTTT
TRBV12-3/TRBV12-4	TRBJ2-3	many	TRBD2	CASARGSQGDTQYF	TGTGCCAGCGCTCGCGGGAGTCAAGGAGATACGCAGTATTTT
TRBV27	TRBJ1-1	few	NA	CASSSTKGDRTEAFF	TGTGCCAGCAGTTCTACCAAGGGGGATCGGACTGAAGCTTTCTTT
TRBV5-1	TRBJ2-7	many	TRBD1	CASSLAGGLAEQYF	TGCGCCAGCAGCTTGGCAGGGGGTCTCGCCGAGCAGTACTTC
TRBV12-3/TRBV12-4	TRBJ2-1	many	TRBD2	CASSPREGTYNEQFF	TGTGCCAGCAGTCCGCGGGAGGGTACCTACAATGAGCAGTTCTTC
TRBV15	TRBJ2-7	many	TRBD1	CATSRVGTGSDEQYF	TGTGCCACCAGCAGAGTTGGGACAGGGTCAGACGAGCAGTACTTC
TRBV6-2/TRBV6-3	TRBJ2-3	NA	TRBD2	CASTSSGRRSDTQYF	TGTGCCAGCACCTCTAGCGGGAGACGATCAGATACGCAGTATTTT
TRBV28	TRBJ1-6	NA	NA	CAGSFRAAGNNSPLHF	TGTGCCGGCAGTTTTCGGGCCGCAGGGAATAATTCACCCCTCCACTTT
TRBV5-1	TRBJ2-4	few	NA	CASSLGGAGNIQYF	TGCGCCAGCAGCTTGGGGGGGGCTGGCAACATTCAGTACTTC
TRBV5-6	TRBJ2-7	few	NA	CASSRGVSSCEQYF	TGTGCCAGCAGCAGGGGAGTAAGCTCCTGCGAGCAGTACTTC
TRBV5-1	TRBJ2-5	NA	NA	CASSPDTSLWTQYF	TGCGCCAGCAGCCCGGACACCTCCCTATGGACCCAGTACTTC
TRBV5-1	TRBJ2-5	many	TRBD1	CASSRTGQETQYF	TGCGCCAGCAGCCGGACAGGGCAAGAGACCCAGTACTTC
TRBV7-2	TRBJ1-2	few	TRBD1	CASSYGQGGYGYTF	TGTGCCAGCAGCTATGGACAGGGTGGCTATGGCTACACCTTC
TRBV7-2	TRBJ2-5	NA	NA	CASSSYSRRETQYF	TGTGCCAGCAGCTCGTACTCGCGCAGGGAGACCCAGTACTTC
TRBV28	TRBJ2-5	NA	TRBD2	CTSSGLAGAETQYF	TGTACCAGCAGCGGACTAGCGGGAGCAGAGACCCAGTACTTC
TRBV9	TRBJ2-3	few	NA	CASSVALRSDTQYF	TGTGCCAGCAGCGTGGCCCTCAGATCAGATACGCAGTATTTT
TRBV12-3/TRBV12-4	TRBJ1-1	NA	TRBD1	CASSLLRDSTEAFF	TGTGCCAGCAGCCTCCTGAGGGACAGCACTGAAGCTTTCTTT
TRBV6-6	TRBJ2-6	few	NA	CASRGDIILSGANVLTF	TGTGCCAGCAGGGGGGACATAATCCTTTCTGGGGCCAACGTCCTGACTTTC
TRBV7-3	TRBJ2-6	many	NA	CASSSGSAANVLTF	TGTGCCAGCAGCTCCGGTTCTGCGGCCAACGTCCTGACTTTC
TRBV20-1	TRBJ2-3	many	NA	CSARDYLVSGTDTQYF	TGCAGTGCTAGAGATTATTTGGTTTCGGGCACAGATACGCAGTATTTT
TRBV20-1	TRBJ2-7	few	TRBD2	CSAREVAGALLKQYF	TGCAGTGCTAGAGAGGTAGCGGGAGCCCTTTTGAAGCAGTACTTC
TRBV28	TRBJ2-7	once	NA	CASSLFGSGRIREQYF	TGTGCCAGCAGTTTATTTGGTAGCGGCCGGATTCGCGAGCAGTACTTC
TRBV7-2	TRBJ2-7	NA	NA	CASSLQSQQYF	TGTGCCAGCAGCTTACAAAGTCAGCAGTACTTC
TRBV3-1	TRBJ2-5	NA	NA	CASSQGPQPQETQYF	TGTGCCAGCAGCCAGGGACCGCAGCCACAAGAGACCCAGTACTTC
TRBV27	TRBJ1-5	many	NA	CASRKGRTDQPQHF	TGTGCCAGCAGGAAGGGTAGGACAGACCAGCCCCAGCATTTT
TRBV14	TRBJ2-7	few	NA	CASSQSPQVHEQYF	TGTGCCAGCAGCCAGTCGCCACAGGTCCACGAGCAGTACTTC
TRBV12-3/TRBV12-4	TRBJ1-3	few	NA	CASDLRGLSGNTIYF	TGTGCCTCCGACTTAAGGGGACTCTCTGGAAACACCATATATTTT
TRBV15	TRBJ2-7	NA	NA	CATSRVAGSYEQYF	TGTGCCACCAGCAGAGTGGCAGGATCCTACGAGCAGTACTTC
TRBV28	TRBJ1-5	few	NA	CASSRIVSQPQHF	TGTGCCAGCAGTCGCATCGTCTCTCAGCCCCAGCATTTT
TRBV5-1	TRBJ2-7	NA	TRBD2	CASSLAGSGRQSSYEQYF	TGCGCCAGCAGCTTGGCCGGTAGCGGGAGACAGTCGTCCTACGAGCAGTACTTC
TRBV25-1	TRBJ1-4	many	NA	CASSEGTGPYEKLFF	TGTGCCAGCAGTGAAGGGACTGGGCCGTATGAAAAACTGTTTTTT
TRBV15	TRBJ2-5	many	NA	CATSSQTVGATTQYF	TGTGCCACCAGCTCCCAGACGGTGGGAGCTACAACCCAGTACTTC
TRBV5-6	TRBJ1-5	few	TRBD1	CASSLRDRGSRQPQHF	TGTGCCAGCAGCTTGAGGGACAGGGGGTCTCGTCAGCCCCAGCATTTT
TRBV12-3/TRBV12-4	TRBJ2-4	many	NA	CASSFGRMEAKNIQYF	TGTGCCAGCAGTTTCGGACGGATGGAGGCCAAAAACATTCAGTACTTC
TRBV6-2/TRBV6-3	TRBJ2-1	NA	NA	CASNRRGSYNEQFF	TGTGCCAGCAACAGAAGGGGCTCCTACAATGAGCAGTTCTTC